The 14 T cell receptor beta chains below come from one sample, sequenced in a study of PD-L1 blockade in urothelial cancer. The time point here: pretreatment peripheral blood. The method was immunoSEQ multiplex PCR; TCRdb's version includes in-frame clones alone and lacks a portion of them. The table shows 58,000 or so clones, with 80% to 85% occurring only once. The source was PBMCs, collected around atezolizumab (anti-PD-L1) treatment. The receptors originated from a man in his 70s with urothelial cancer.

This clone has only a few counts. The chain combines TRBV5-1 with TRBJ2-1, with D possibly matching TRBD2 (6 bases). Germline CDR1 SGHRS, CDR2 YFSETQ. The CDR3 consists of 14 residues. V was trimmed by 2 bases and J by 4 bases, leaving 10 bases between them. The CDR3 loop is CASSLAGTYNEQFF. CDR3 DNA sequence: TGCGCCAGCAGCTTAGCAGGGACTTACAATGAGCAGTTCTTC.

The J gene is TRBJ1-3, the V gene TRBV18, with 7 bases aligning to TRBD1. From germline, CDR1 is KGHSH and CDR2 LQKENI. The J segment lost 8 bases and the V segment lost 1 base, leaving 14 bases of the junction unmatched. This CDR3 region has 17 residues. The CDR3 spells CASSPRNEGASGDTIYF. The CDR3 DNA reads TGTGCCAGCTCACCACGGAACGAGGGGGCGTCCGGAGACACCATATATTTT. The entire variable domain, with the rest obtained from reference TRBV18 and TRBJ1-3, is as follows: NAGVMQNPRHLVRRRGQEARLRCSPMKGHSHVYWYRQLPEEGLKFMVYLQKENIIDESGMPKERFSAEFPKEGPSILRIQQVVRGDSAAYFCASSPRNEGASGDTIYFGEGSWLTVV.

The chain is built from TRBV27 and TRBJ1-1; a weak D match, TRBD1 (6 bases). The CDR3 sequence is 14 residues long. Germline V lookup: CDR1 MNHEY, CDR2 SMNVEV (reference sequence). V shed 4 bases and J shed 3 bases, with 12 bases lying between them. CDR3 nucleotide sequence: TGTGCCAGCAGTTATTCAGGGGAACACACTGAAGCTTTCTTT. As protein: CASSYSGEHTEAFF.

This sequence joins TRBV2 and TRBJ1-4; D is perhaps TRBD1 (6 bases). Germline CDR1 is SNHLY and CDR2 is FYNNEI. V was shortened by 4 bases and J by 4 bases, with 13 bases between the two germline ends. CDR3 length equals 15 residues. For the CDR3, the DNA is TGTGCCAGCAGTGGACAAAGGGGGAGTAATGAAAAACTGTTTTTT. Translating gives CASSGQRGSNEKLFF.

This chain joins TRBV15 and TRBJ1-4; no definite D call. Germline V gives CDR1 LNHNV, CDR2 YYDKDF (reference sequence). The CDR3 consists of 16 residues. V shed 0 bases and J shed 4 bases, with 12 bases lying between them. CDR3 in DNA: TGTGCCACCAGCAGAGATCGTACGGTCGGTAATGAAAAACTGTTTTTT. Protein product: CATSRDRTVGNEKLFF.

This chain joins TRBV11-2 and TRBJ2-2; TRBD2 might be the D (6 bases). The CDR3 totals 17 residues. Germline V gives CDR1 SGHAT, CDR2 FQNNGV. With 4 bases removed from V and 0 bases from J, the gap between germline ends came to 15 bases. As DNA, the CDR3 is TGTGCCAGCAGCTACCCCGTGGGCGGGGCGAACACCGGGGAGCTGTTTTTT. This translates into CASSYPVGGANTGELFF.

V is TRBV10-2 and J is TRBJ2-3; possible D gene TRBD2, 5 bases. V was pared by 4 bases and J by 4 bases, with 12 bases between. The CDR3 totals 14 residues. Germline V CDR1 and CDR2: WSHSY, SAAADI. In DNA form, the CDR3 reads TGCGCCAGCAGTGCCGGACTTGTGGCAGATACGCAGTATTTT. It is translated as CASSAGLVADTQYF.

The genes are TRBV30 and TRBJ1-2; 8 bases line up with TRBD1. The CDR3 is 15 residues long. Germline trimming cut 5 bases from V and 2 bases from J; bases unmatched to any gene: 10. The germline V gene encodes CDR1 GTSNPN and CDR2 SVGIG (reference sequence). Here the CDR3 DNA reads TGTGCCTGGCGCCCCGACAGGGGCGGAAACTATGGCTACACCTTC. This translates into CAWRPDRGGNYGYTF.

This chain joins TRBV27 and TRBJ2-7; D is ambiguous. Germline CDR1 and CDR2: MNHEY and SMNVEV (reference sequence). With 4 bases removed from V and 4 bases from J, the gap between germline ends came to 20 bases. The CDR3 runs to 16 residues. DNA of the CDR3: TGTGCCAGCAGTTACTCGCTCGCCCTAGTGACTTACGAGCAGTACTTC. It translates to CASSYSLALVTYEQYF.

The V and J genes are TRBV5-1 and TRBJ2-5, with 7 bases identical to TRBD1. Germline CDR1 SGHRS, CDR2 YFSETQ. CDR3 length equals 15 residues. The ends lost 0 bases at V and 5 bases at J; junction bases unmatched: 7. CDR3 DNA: TGCGCCAGCAGCTTGGAACATCCAGGGGGTGAGACCCAGTACTTC. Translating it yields CASSLEHPGGETQYF.

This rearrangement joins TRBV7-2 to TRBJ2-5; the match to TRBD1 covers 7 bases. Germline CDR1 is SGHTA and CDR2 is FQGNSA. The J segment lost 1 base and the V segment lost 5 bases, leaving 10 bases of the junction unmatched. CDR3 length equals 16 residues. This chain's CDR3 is CASSAPWTGGQETQYF. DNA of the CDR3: TGTGCCAGCAGCGCACCCTGGACAGGCGGCCAAGAGACCCAGTACTTC.

CDR3 region: CASSGRTGNTEAFF. The DNA of the CDR3 is TGTGCCAGCAGTGGACGGACAGGGAACACTGAAGCTTTCTTT. The gene calls are TRBV28 and TRBJ1-1; 7 bases align to TRBD1. V was clipped by 5 bases and J by 1 base; unmatched bases: 4. CDR3 length equals 14 residues. Germline values: CDR1 MDHEN, CDR2 SYDVKM.

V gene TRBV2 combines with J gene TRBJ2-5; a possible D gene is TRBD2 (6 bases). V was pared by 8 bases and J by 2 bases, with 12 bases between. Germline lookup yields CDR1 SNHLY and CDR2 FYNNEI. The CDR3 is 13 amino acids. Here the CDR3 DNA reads TGTGCCAGCGTTCGGGACTTACAAGAGACCCAGTACTTC. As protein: CASVRDLQETQYF.

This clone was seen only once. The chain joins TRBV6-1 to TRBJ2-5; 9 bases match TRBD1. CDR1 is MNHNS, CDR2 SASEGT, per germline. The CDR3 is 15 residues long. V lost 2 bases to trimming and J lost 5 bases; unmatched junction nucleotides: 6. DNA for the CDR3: TGTGCCAGCAGTGAAAACAGGGGGCAGAGGGAGACCCAGTACTTC. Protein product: CASSENRGQRETQYF.